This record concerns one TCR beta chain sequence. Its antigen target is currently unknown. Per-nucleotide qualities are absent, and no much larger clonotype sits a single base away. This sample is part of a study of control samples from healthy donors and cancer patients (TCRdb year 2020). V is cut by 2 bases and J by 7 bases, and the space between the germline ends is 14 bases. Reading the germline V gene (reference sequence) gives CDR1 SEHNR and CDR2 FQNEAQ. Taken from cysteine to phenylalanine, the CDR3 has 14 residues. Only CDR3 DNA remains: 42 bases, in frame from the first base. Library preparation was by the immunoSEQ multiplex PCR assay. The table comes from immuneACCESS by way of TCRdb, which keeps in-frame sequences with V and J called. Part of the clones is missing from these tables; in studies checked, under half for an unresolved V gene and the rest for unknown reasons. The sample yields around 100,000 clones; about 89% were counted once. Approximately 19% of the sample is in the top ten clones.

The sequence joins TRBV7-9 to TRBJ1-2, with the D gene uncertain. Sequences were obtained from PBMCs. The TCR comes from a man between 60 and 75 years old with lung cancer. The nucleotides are TGTGCCAGCAGCTTAAATATGCTCGAAGGTGGCTACACCTTC. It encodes CASSLNMLEGGYTF.